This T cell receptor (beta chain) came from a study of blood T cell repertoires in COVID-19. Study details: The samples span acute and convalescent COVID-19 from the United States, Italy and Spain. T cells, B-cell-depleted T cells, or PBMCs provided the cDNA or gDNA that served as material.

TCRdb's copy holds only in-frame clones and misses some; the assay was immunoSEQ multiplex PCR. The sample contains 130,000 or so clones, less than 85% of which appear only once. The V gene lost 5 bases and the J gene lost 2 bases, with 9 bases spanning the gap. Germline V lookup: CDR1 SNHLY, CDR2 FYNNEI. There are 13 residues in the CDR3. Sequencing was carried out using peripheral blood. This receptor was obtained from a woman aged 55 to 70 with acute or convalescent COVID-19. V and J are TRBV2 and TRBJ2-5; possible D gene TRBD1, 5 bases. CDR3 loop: CASSPQGQETQYF. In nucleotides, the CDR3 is TGTGCCAGCAGTCCCCAGGGACAAGAGACCCAGTACTTC. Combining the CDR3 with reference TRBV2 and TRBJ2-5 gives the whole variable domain EPEVTQTPSHQVTQMGQEVILRCVPISNHLYFYWYRQILGQKVEFLVSFYNNEISEKSEIFDDQFSVERPDGSNFTLKIRSTKLEDSAMYFCASSPQGQETQYFGPGTRLLVL.